The 18 T cell receptor beta chains below were found in one sample sequenced in a study of T cells in Graves' hyperthyroidism and ophthalmopathy. The investigators amplified TCR beta CDR3 regions from RNA transcripts. A first-round RT-PCR of the TCR CDR3 used the HTBI primer set. TCRdb re-called the multiplex PCR reads with MiXCR, one entry per CDR3 protein. The table has under 600,000 distinct CDR3 sequences, 15% to 20% seen once. Sequences were obtained from blood. These receptors all come from a woman in her 40s with Graves' ophthalmopathy.

V usage is TRBV28 and J usage is TRBJ1-1; the D is unclear. Germline CDR1 and CDR2: MDHEN and SYDVKM. The ends were cut back, 6 bases at V and 4 bases at J, with 15 bases in the middle. The CDR3 is 14 residues long. The chain's CDR3 is CASRHLRGSTEAFF. CDR3 nucleotides: TGTGCCAGCAGACATTTGCGGGGTAGCACTGAAGCTTTCTTT.

V usage is TRBV20-1 and J usage is TRBJ2-3, with no clear D. Trimming cost V 0 bases and J 2 bases, with 9 bases left between them. Germline loops: CDR1 DFQATT, CDR2 SNEGSKA (reference sequence). The CDR3 is 14 residues long. The CDR3 here is CSARDPRATDTQYF. Written as DNA, the CDR3 is TGCAGTGCTAGAGATCCGAGAGCCACAGATACGCAGTATTTT.

This clonotype showed up just a few times. The rearrangement uses TRBV2 and TRBJ1-4; tentative D call: TRBD1 (5 bases). The germline CDR1 and CDR2 sequences are SNHLY and FYNNEI. V gave up 4 bases and J gave up 3 bases, with 15 bases separating them. This CDR3 contains 16 residues. CDR3 protein: CASSVELPGANEKLFF. CDR3 coding DNA: TGTGCCAGCAGTGTAGAACTCCCGGGGGCTAATGAAAAACTGTTTTTT.

The chain is built from TRBV7-9 and TRBJ2-5; perhaps TRBD2 as D (5 bases). From germline, CDR1 is SEHNR and CDR2 FQNEAQ (reference sequence). Trimming took off 6 bases at V and 0 bases at J, with 8 bases between the two ends. The CDR3 is made up of 13 amino acids. The CDR3 sequence is CASRERYQETQYF. Here the CDR3 DNA reads TGTGCCAGCAGGGAGCGGTACCAAGAGACCCAGTACTTC.

This clonotype has just a few counts. This chain's CDR3 is CSARDRLAIGDQPQHF. The CDR3 DNA reads TGCAGTGCTAGAGATCGTTTGGCTATAGGGGATCAGCCCCAGCATTTT. This rearrangement joins TRBV20-1 to TRBJ1-5, with D possibly TRBD1 on 5 matching bases. The germline V gene encodes CDR1 DFQATT and CDR2 SNEGSKA (reference sequence). Trimming took off 0 bases at V and 5 bases at J, with 17 bases between the two ends. This CDR3 region has 16 residues.

This clonotype was seen ten or more times. The chain employs TRBV12-3 or TRBV12-4 and TRBJ2-5; D is possibly TRBD1 or TRBD2 (6 bases each). CDR3 length equals 16 residues. The V end was cut by 0 bases, the J end by 2 bases, with 13 bases between. DNA for the CDR3: TGTGCCAGCAGTTTAGCGCTAAGGGGGGCGCAAGAGACCCAGTACTTC. It translates to CASSLALRGAQETQYF.

There are a few counts of this clonotype. CDR3: CASSLEPNEAFF. The CDR3 DNA reads TGTGCCAGCAGCTTAGAGCCAAATGAAGCTTTCTTT. The V and J genes are TRBV13 and TRBJ1-1, with unresolved D. This CDR3 is 12 amino acids long. Germline CDR1 PRHDT, CDR2 FYEKMQ (reference sequence). The V gene lost 1 base and the J gene lost 7 bases, with 7 bases spanning the gap.

This clonotype was found many times. The genes are TRBV28 and TRBJ1-5; D ambiguous. This CDR3 spans 12 amino acids. V lost 1 base and J lost 7, with 5 bases in between. Germline V gives CDR1 MDHEN, CDR2 SYDVKM. As DNA, the CDR3 is TGTGCCAGCAGTTTATTGATCCAGCCCCAGCATTTT. This gives the protein CASSLLIQPQHF.

This clonotype has ten or more counts. The chain joins TRBV2 to TRBJ1-1; TRBD1 is a possible D gene (5 bases). V was shortened by 4 bases and J by 3 bases, with 12 bases between the two germline ends. The length of the CDR3 is 14 residues. CDR1 and CDR2 from the germline V gene are SNHLY and FYNNEI. The CDR3 DNA sequence: TGTGCCAGCAGTGTGGGGCGAGGGTACACTGAAGCTTTCTTT. Its protein product is CASSVGRGYTEAFF.

The CDR3 loop reads CASSPTEPRGGADTQYF. In DNA, the CDR3 is TGTGCCAGCAGTCCGACTGAGCCGCGGGGGGGCGCAGATACGCAGTATTTT. This chain links TRBV27 with TRBJ2-3; 9 bases match TRBD2. Germline V CDR1 and CDR2: MNHEY, SMNVEV (reference sequence). The trim removed 5 bases at V and 4 bases at J, leaving 13 bases unmatched. The CDR3 is made up of 17 amino acids.

This clonotype was detected many times. This CDR3 is CASSEFIWGQNNEQFF. The CDR3 region has the DNA TGTGCCAGCAGTGAATTTATATGGGGACAGAACAATGAGCAGTTCTTC. The rearrangement joins TRBV2 to TRBJ2-1, with 7 bases identical to TRBD1. The CDR3 consists of 16 residues. V shed 2 bases, J shed 5 bases, and the junction held 9 bases outside the gene matches. The germline gives CDR1 SNHLY, CDR2 FYNNEI. The full variable domain, completed using reference TRBV2 and TRBJ2-1, is EPEVTQTPSHQVTQMGQEVILRCVPISNHLYFYWYRQILGQKVEFLVSFYNNEISEKSEIFDDQFSVERPDGSNFTLKIRSTKLEDSAMYFCASSEFIWGQNNEQFFGPGTRLTVL.

This clonotype occurred a few times. The chain has TRBV7-9 and TRBJ2-2; 14 bases line up with TRBD2. Per the germline V gene, CDR1 is SEHNR and CDR2 is FQNEAQ (reference sequence). V lost 2 bases and J lost 4; bases outside the gene matches: 9. The CDR3 runs to 19 residues. Here the CDR3 DNA reads TGTGCCAGCAGCTTATCGAGGACTAGCGGGAGGACCGTCACCGGGGAGCTGTTTTTT. This sequence encodes CASSLSRTSGRTVTGELFF.

The chain links TRBV29-1 to TRBJ1-2; 9 bases fit TRBD1. J lost 1 base, V lost 6 bases, and 3 bases had no gene match. There are 13 residues in the CDR3. CDR1 and CDR2 (germline): SQVTM, ANQGSEA. The CDR3 sequence: CSVRTGDNYGYTF. CDR3 coding DNA: TGCAGCGTGCGGACAGGGGATAACTATGGCTACACCTTC. The variable domain in full, completed from reference TRBV29-1 and TRBJ1-2, reads SAVISQKPSRDICQRGTSLTIQCQVDSQVTMMFWYRQQPGQSLTLIATANQGSEATYESGFVIDKFPISRPNLTFSTLTVSNMSPEDSSIYLCSVRTGDNYGYTFGSGTRLTVV.

This clonotype occurred once. Just one base apart from a much larger clone, this may be a read error. The chain recombines TRBV11-2 with TRBJ2-7; no firm D call. CDR3 length: 12 amino acids. Germline CDR1 reads SGHAT; CDR2 reads FQNNGV. The CDR3 coding sequence is TGTGCCAGCAGCATCCTGACCTACGAGCAGTGCTTC. Translating it yields CASSILTYEQCF.

This clonotype was observed many times. The chain has TRBV7-9 and TRBJ2-7; 8 bases line up with TRBD1. This CDR3 region has 15 residues. Germline V CDR1 and CDR2: SEHNR, FQNEAQ (reference sequence). V was clipped by 5 bases and J by 1 base; unmatched bases: 7. The CDR3: CASSIGQGLSYEQYF. In nucleotides, the CDR3 is TGTGCCAGCAGCATCGGACAGGGCTTATCCTACGAGCAGTACTTC.

The CDR3 protein is CASRPGGPNTGELFF. CDR3 sequence (DNA): TGCGCCAGCAGACCCGGAGGGCCGAACACCGGGGAGCTGTTTTTT. The V and J genes are TRBV5-1 and TRBJ2-2; weak D call: TRBD2 (6 bases). The V gene's germline CDR1 is SGHRS and CDR2 YFSETQ. The CDR3 length is 15 residues. V was trimmed by 5 bases and J by 0 bases, leaving 11 bases between them. The complete variable domain, with remaining parts taken from reference TRBV5-1 and TRBJ2-2, reads KAGVTQTPRYLIKTRGQQVTLSCSPISGHRSVSWYQQTPGQGLQFLFEYFSETQRNKGNFPGRFSGRQFSNSRSEMNVSTLELGDSALYLCASRPGGPNTGELFFGEGSRLTVL.

In the case of this clonotype: Just one base apart from a much larger clone, this may be a read error. The gene calls are TRBV2 and TRBJ1-1; D is uncertain. Trimming took off 3 bases at V and 1 base at J, with 9 bases between the two ends. The CDR3 consists of 14 residues. Per germline, CDR1 SNHLY and CDR2 FYNNEI. The CDR3 nucleotides are TGTGCCAGCAGTGAGGACGTGTGGAACACTGAAGCTTTCTTT. As protein: CASSEDVWNTEAFF.

This clonotype showed up just a few times. The rearrangement uses TRBV18 and TRBJ1-3; D remains unclear. The CDR3 is made up of 16 amino acids. The V end lost 4 bases, the J end lost 3 bases, and 16 bases lay between the germline ends. Germline loops: CDR1 KGHSH, CDR2 LQKENI. CDR3 nucleotides: TGTGCCAGCTCACATCCAAGCTCAGGAGATGGAAACACCATATATTTT. Its protein is CASSHPSSGDGNTIYF.